This T cell receptor (beta chain) was captured in a study of breast tumors, draining lymph nodes, adjacent tissues. Concerning this clonotype: The antigen remains unidentified.

The CDR3 contains 16 residues. J gave up 13 bases and V 1 base, and 11 bases lay outside the gene matches. CDR1 and CDR2 (germline): LGHDT, YNNKEL (reference sequence). Breast cancer patients provided tissue from their axillary draining lymph nodes. MiXCR, applied by TCRdb to the multiplex PCR reads, yields one record per CDR3 protein. The data hold around 100,000 distinct CDR3 sequences, with 21% observed a single time. Study outcomes and limitations: Findings are consistent with lymph node origin and intratumoral expansion of most tumor T cells. That most tumor T cells come from lymph nodes remained unproven. Tumor TCR diversity was below lymph nodes but above nontumor tissue.

The V and J genes are TRBV3-1 and TRBJ2-1; 12 nucleotides align to TRBD2. Source material: axillary lymph node tissue. This clonotype was obtained from a female donor with breast cancer. Some clones in this sample may be carry-over from other donors' samples. The CDR3 loop is CASSQGNLAGGPSQFF. In nucleotides, the CDR3 is TGTGCCAGCAGCCAAGGAAATCTAGCGGGAGGGCCTTCTCAGTTCTTC.